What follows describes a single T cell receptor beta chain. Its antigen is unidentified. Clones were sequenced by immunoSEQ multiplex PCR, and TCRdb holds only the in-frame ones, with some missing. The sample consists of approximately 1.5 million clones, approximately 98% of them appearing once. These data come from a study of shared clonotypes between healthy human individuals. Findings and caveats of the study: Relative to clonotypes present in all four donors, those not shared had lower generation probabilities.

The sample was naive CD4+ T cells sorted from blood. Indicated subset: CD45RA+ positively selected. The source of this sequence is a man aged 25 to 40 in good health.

The CDR3 sequence is CASSLTQGIDTQYF. The CDR3 coding sequence is TGTGCCAGCAGCCTGACGCAGGGGATAGATACGCAGTATTTT. The rearrangement joins TRBV6-5 to TRBJ2-3; D possibly corresponds to TRBD1 (6 bases). This CDR3 region has 14 residues. V lost 6 bases, J lost 5 bases, and 15 bases lay in between. CDR1 and CDR2 (germline): MNHEY, SVGAGI.